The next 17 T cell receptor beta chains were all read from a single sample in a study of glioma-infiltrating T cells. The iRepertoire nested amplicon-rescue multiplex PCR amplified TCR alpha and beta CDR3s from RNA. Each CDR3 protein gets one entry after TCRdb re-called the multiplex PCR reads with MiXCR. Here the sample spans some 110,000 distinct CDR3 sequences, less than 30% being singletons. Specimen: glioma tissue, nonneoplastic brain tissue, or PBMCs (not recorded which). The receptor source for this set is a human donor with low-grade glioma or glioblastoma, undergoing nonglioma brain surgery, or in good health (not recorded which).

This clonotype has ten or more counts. Here the CDR3 reads CSARYDLYNEQFF. The CDR3 DNA reads as TGCAGTGCTAGATATGACCTCTACAATGAGCAGTTCTTC. The chain joins TRBV20-1 to TRBJ2-1; D remains unclear. Germline V lookup: CDR1 DFQATT, CDR2 SNEGSKA (reference sequence). There are 13 residues in the CDR3. Trimming left V 2 bases short and J 3 bases short, with 8 bases between.

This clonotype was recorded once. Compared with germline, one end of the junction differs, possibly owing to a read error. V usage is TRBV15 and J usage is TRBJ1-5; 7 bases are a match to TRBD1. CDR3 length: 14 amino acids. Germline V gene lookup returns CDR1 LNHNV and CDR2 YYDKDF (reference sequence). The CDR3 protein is CATSRAGQPEPRHF. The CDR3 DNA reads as TGTGCCACCAGCCGAGCGGGACAGCCCGAGCCCCGGCATTTT. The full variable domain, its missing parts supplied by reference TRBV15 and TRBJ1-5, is DAMVIQNPRYQVTQFGKPVTLSCSQTLNHNVMYWYQQKSSQAPKLLFHYYDKDFNNEADTPDNFQSRRPNTSFCFLDIRSPGLGDTAMYLCATSRAGQPEPRHFGDGTRLSIL.

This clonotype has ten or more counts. CDR3 sequence reads: CASSYIAGVYEQYF. CDR3 coding DNA: TGTGCCAGCAGTTACATAGCGGGAGTCTACGAGCAGTACTTC. The chain recombines TRBV6-6 with TRBJ2-7; 9 positions match TRBD2. From germline, CDR1 is MNHNY and CDR2 SVGAGI (reference sequence). The V segment lost 2 bases and the J segment 3 bases; nucleotides outside the gene matches: 2. CDR3 size: 14 residues.

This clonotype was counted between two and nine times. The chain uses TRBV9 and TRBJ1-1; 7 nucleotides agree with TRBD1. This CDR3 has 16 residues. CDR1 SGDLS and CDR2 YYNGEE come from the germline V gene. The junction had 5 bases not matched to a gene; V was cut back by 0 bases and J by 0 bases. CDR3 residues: CASSVGKGGLNTEAFF. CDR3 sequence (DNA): TGTGCCAGCAGCGTAGGTAAAGGGGGCCTGAACACTGAAGCTTTCTTT. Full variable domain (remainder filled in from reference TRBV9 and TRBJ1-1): DSGVTQTPKHLITATGQRVTLRCSPRSGDLSVYWYQQSLDQGLQFLIQYYNGEERAKGNILERFSAQQFPDLHSELNLSSLELGDSALYFCASSVGKGGLNTEAFFGQGTRLTVV.

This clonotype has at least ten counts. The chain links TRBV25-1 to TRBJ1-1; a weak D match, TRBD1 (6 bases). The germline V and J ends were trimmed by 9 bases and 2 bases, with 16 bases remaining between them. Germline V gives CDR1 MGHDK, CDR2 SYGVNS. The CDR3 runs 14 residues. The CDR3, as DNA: TGTGCCAGTCGCCCCGGACAGCTAAACACTGAAGCTTTCTTT. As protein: CASRPGQLNTEAFF.

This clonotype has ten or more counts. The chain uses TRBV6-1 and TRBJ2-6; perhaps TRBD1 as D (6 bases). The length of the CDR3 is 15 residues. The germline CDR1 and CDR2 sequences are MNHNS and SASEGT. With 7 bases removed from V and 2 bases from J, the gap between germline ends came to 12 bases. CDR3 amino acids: CASTYRDPGANVLTF. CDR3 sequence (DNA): TGTGCCAGCACCTACAGGGATCCTGGGGCCAACGTCCTGACTTTC.

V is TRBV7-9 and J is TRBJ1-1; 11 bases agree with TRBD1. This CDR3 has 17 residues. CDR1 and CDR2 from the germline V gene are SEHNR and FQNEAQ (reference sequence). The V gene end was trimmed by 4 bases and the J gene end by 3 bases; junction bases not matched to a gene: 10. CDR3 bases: TGTGCCAGCAGCTCAGGGACAGGGGGGAAGGAGTACACTGAAGCTTTCTTT. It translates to CASSSGTGGKEYTEAFF.

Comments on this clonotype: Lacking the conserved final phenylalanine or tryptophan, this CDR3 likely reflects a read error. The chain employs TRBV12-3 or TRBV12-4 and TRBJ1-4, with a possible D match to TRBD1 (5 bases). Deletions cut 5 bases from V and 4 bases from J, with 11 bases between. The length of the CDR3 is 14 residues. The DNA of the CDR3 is TGTGCCAGCAGTATCGGGACCTTTAATGAAAAACTGTTTTAT. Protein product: CASSIGTFNEKLFY.

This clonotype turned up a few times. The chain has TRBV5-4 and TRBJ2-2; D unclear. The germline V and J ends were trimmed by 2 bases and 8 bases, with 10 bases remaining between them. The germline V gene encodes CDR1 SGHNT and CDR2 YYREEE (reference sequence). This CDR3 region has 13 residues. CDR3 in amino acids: CASSFTHLGELFF. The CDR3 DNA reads TGTGCCAGCAGCTTCACTCACCTAGGGGAGCTGTTTTTT.

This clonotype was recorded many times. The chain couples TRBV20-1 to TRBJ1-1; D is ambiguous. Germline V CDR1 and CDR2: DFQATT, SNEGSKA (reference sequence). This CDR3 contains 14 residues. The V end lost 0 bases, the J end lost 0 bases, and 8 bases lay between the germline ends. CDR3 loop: CSARDHTLNTEAFF. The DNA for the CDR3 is TGCAGTGCTAGAGATCACACATTGAACACTGAAGCTTTCTTT.

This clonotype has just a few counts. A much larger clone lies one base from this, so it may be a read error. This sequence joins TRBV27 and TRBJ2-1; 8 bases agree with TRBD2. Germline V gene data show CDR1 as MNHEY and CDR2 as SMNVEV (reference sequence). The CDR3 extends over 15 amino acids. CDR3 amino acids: CTSSLRLAQYNEQFF. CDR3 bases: TGTACCAGCAGTTTGCGACTAGCGCAGTACAATGAGCAGTTCTTC.

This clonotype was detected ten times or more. The CDR3 is CASSSTGTVVSNQPQHF. The CDR3 DNA reads as TGTGCCAGCAGTTCTACCGGGACGGTGGTTAGCAATCAGCCCCAGCATTTT. This sequence joins TRBV28 and TRBJ1-5; perhaps TRBD1 as D (5 bases). The V end was cut by 4 bases, the J end by 0 bases, with 16 bases between. This CDR3 is 17 amino acids long. Germline CDR1 and CDR2: MDHEN and SYDVKM.

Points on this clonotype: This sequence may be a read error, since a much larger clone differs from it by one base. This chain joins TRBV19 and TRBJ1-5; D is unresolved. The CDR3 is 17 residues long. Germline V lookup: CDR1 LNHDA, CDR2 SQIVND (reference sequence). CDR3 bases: TGTGCCAGTAACCCCAAATACGGCAGCCACTCCAATCAGCACCAGCATTTT. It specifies CASNPKYGSHSNQHQHF. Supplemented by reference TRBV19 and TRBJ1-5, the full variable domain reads DGGITQSPKYLFRKEGQNVTLSCEQNLNHDAMYWYRQDPGQGLRLIYYSQIVNDFQKGDIAEGYSVSREKKESFPLTVTSAQKNPTAFYLCASNPKYGSHSNQHQHFGDGTRLSIL.

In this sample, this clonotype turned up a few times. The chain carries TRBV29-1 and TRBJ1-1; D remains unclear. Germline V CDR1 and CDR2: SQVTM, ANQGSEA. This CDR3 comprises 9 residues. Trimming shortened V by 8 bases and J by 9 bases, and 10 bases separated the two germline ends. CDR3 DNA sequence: TGCAGCTCCGGTAGGCAAGCTTTCTTT. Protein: CSSGRQAFF.

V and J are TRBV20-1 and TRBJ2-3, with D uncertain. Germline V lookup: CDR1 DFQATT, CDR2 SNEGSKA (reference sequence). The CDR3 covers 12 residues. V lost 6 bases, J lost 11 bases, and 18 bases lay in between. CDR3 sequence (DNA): TGCAGTGCCAGCCTTGACAACTACGAGCAGTATTTT. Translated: CSASLDNYEQYF.

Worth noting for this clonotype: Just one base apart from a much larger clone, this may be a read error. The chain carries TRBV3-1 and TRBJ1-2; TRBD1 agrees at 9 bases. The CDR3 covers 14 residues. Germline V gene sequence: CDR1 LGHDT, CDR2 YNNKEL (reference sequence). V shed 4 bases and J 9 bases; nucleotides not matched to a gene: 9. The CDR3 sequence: CASSLKQGASCYTF. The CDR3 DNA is TGTGCCAGCAGCCTTAAACAGGGGGCCTCTTGCTACACCTTC.

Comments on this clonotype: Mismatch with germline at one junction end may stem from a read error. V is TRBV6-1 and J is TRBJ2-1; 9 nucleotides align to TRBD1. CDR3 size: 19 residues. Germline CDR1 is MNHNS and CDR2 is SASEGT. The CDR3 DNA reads TGCGCCAGCTCTTTGGGACAGGGACGAAGGGGGAGGATCTACAATGAGCAGTTCTTC. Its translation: CASSLGQGRRGRIYNEQFF.